One sample yielded the 29 T cell receptor beta chains listed below, sequenced in a study of beta chain features in type 1 diabetes. Their specific antigens are unknown. cDNA synthesis used the whole RNA isolate, giving expressed TCRB sequences. TCRdb keeps only in-frame clones here, not all; method: immunoSEQ multiplex PCR. The table lists around 710,000 clones, 9.5% to 15% of them singletons. Findings and limits, study-wide: TCRB CDR3s from Type 1 diabetes patients were moderately but significantly shorter in all four CD4+ subsets.

Specimen: naive CD4+ T cells from blood. All receptors derive from a man younger than 40 with type 1 diabetes.

This chain links TRBV7-3 with TRBJ2-3; D not certain. CDR1 is SGHTA and CDR2 is FQGTGA in the germline V gene. Trimming took off 6 bases at V and 4 bases at J, with 8 bases between the two ends. There are 12 residues in the CDR3. The CDR3 protein is CASSYVSDTQYF. The CDR3 bases are TGTGCCAGCAGTTACGTGTCAGATACGCAGTATTTT.

The sample holds a few counts of this clone. This chain joins TRBV30 and TRBJ2-3; 9 bases agree with TRBD2. Germline values: CDR1 GTSNPN, CDR2 SVGIG (reference sequence). The CDR3 has 16 amino acids. The V gene end was trimmed by 1 base and the J gene end by 0 bases; junction bases not matched to a gene: 5. CDR3 amino acids: CAWSGLAASSTDTQYF. The CDR3, as DNA: TGTGCCTGGAGTGGACTAGCGGCGTCTAGCACAGATACGCAGTATTTT.

There are a few counts of this clone. The genes are TRBV7-9 and TRBJ2-1, with a weak D call TRBD2 (5 bases). The V gene lost 3 bases and the J gene lost 7 bases, with 16 bases spanning the gap. The CDR3 is 15 residues long. The germline V gene encodes CDR1 SEHNR and CDR2 FQNEAQ (reference sequence). In nucleotides, the CDR3 is TGTGCCAGCAGCTTCCCCGGGAAGAAAGGTAATGAGCAGTTCTTC. Translating gives CASSFPGKKGNEQFF.

The chain uses TRBV4-2 and TRBJ2-7; weak D call: TRBD2 (6 bases). This CDR3 has 16 residues. From germline, CDR1 is LGHNA and CDR2 YNFKEQ. Deletions cut 0 bases from V and 2 bases from J, with 14 bases between. The CDR3 nucleotides read TGTGCCAGCAGCCAAGATCCAAGGGCGGGGCCCTACGAGCAGTACTTC. This sequence encodes CASSQDPRAGPYEQYF.

J is TRBJ2-1 and V is TRBV2, with 7 bases fitting TRBD1. Trimming at V came to 6 bases and at J to 7 bases, leaving 12 bases not matched to a gene. The CDR3 has 15 amino acids. Germline CDR1 SNHLY, CDR2 FYNNEI. CDR3 protein: CASSVRRDSLNEQFF. CDR3 bases: TGTGCCAGCAGCGTTCGCCGGGACAGCCTTAATGAGCAGTTCTTC. Combining the CDR3 with reference TRBV2 and TRBJ2-1 gives the whole variable domain EPEVTQTPSHQVTQMGQEVILRCVPISNHLYFYWYRQILGQKVEFLVSFYNNEISEKSEIFDDQFSVERPDGSNFTLKIRSTKLEDSAMYFCASSVRRDSLNEQFFGPGTRLTVL.

A few counts support this clone. V and J are TRBV11-2 and TRBJ2-7; the D gene is possibly TRBD2 (6 bases). The CDR3 covers 16 residues. Trimming took off 4 bases at V and 3 bases at J, with 19 bases between the two ends. In germline, CDR1 is SGHAT, CDR2 FQNNGV. CDR3: CASSSGTSAGIYEQYF. CDR3 nucleotide sequence: TGTGCCAGCAGCTCGGGGACTTCGGCGGGGATCTACGAGCAGTACTTC.

This rearrangement joins TRBV7-2 to TRBJ2-5; D tentatively reads TRBD1 or TRBD2 (5 bases each). This CDR3 has 16 residues. Per germline, CDR1 SGHTA and CDR2 FQGNSA. Trimming shortened V by 5 bases and J by 3 bases, and 19 bases separated the two germline ends. CDR3 in DNA: TGTGCCAGCAGCCCCCCGGGGCGGCGGAAAAAAGAGACCCAGTACTTC. This gives the protein CASSPPGRRKKETQYF.

This clone occurred a few times. The gene calls are TRBV27 and TRBJ2-5; no definite D call. CDR1 is MNHEY and CDR2 is SMNVEV in the germline V gene (reference sequence). The length of the CDR3 is 15 residues. Trimming shortened V by 1 base and J by 2 bases, and 11 bases separated the two germline ends. The CDR3 nucleotides are TGTGCCAGCAGTTTATTGGGCATGGGACAAGAGACCCAGTACTTC. Residues: CASSLLGMGQETQYF.

This chain uses TRBV4-3 with TRBJ2-7; no clear D. This CDR3 region has 14 residues. CDR1 LGHNA and CDR2 YSLEER come from the germline V gene. V gave up 1 base and J gave up 3 bases, with 10 bases separating them. Here the CDR3 reads CASSQALDLYEQYF. The CDR3 DNA reads TGCGCCAGCAGCCAAGCCCTTGATCTCTACGAGCAGTACTTC.

This clone was found a few times. Written as DNA, the CDR3 is TGTGCCAGCTCACTTACTGCGGGACAGGGTTCCGGGGAGCTGTTTTTT. The encoded protein is CASSLTAGQGSGELFF. The chain employs TRBV18 and TRBJ2-2, with 9 bases matching TRBD1. Germline CDR1 is KGHSH and CDR2 is LQKENI. V shed 4 bases and J 6 bases; nucleotides not matched to a gene: 9. The length of the CDR3 is 16 residues.

This clone was observed a handful of times. The chain joins TRBV6-6 to TRBJ1-1, with unresolved D. Germline V CDR1 and CDR2: MNHNY, SVGAGI (reference sequence). The V end was cut by 2 bases, the J end by 7 bases, with 14 bases between. The CDR3 sequence is 14 residues long. The CDR3 protein is CASSYNGRTIEAFF. For the CDR3, the DNA is TGTGCCAGCAGTTACAATGGCAGAACAATTGAAGCTTTCTTT.

This clone has just a few counts. The chain uses TRBV7-9 and TRBJ2-5, with TRBD2 as a possible D gene (7 bases). Germline V gene lookup returns CDR1 SEHNR and CDR2 FQNEAQ (reference sequence). The germline V and J ends were trimmed by 11 bases and 5 bases, with 15 bases remaining between them. The CDR3 loop spans 12 amino acids. CDR3: CACGGGGETQYF. The CDR3 DNA is TGTGCCTGCGGCGGGGGCGGTGAGACCCAGTACTTC.

The genes are TRBV25-1 and TRBJ1-1, with D unresolved. The CDR3 covers 13 residues. V was clipped by 3 bases and J by 8 bases, with 13 bases between them. Looked up from germline, CDR1 is MGHDK and CDR2 is SYGVNS. The CDR3 here is CASSDPTRLEAFF. CDR3 nucleotide sequence: TGTGCCAGCAGTGACCCTACCCGACTCGAAGCTTTCTTT.

This clone was observed a single time. The chain recombines TRBV28 with TRBJ2-7; 10 nucleotides match TRBD1. V was pared by 5 bases and J by 4 bases, with 11 bases of the junction left unmatched. Germline assignment: CDR1 MDHEN and CDR2 SYDVKM. This CDR3 region has 16 residues. This CDR3 reads CASSTFRDRGQYEQYF. The CDR3, as DNA: TGTGCCAGCAGTACCTTCCGGGACAGGGGACAGTACGAGCAGTACTTC.

This clone was picked up a small number of times. The V call is TRBV5-1, the J call TRBJ1-3; D may be TRBD1 (5 bases). Germline lookup yields CDR1 SGHRS and CDR2 YFSETQ. V lost 6 bases and J lost 0, with 10 bases in between. The CDR3 is 14 amino acids. CDR3 sequence reads: CASKGVNSGNTIYF. The CDR3 DNA is TGCGCCAGCAAAGGGGTGAACTCTGGAAACACCATATATTTT.

The CDR3 DNA reads TGTGCCAGCAGCTTGGGCGGGGCGGGTGGCACAGATACGCAGTATTTT. It yields the protein CASSLGGAGGTDTQYF. The chain employs TRBV11-3 and TRBJ2-3; perhaps TRBD2 as D (6 bases). CDR1 is SGHNT and CDR2 is YENEEA in the germline V gene. CDR3 length equals 16 residues. V was shortened by 3 bases and J by 1 base, with 14 bases between the two germline ends.

This clone was found a few times. The chain combines TRBV4-3 with TRBJ2-1, with D unresolved. V was clipped by 3 bases and J by 0 bases, with 6 bases between them. This CDR3 contains 14 residues. Germline assignment: CDR1 LGHNA and CDR2 YSLEER. In DNA, the CDR3 is TGCGCCAGCAGCCAGTTGAGCTCCTACAATGAGCAGTTCTTC. Translating gives CASSQLSSYNEQFF.

This clone has just a few counts. This sequence joins TRBV11-2 and TRBJ1-2, with D possibly TRBD1 on 6 matching bases. This CDR3 is built from 15 residues. The ends were cut back, 5 bases at V and 6 bases at J, with 19 bases in the middle. From germline, CDR1 is SGHAT and CDR2 FQNNGV. CDR3 sequence (DNA): TGTGCCAGCAGCCCCCAGGCGGGGGCGGTTGATGGCTACACCTTC. Its protein is CASSPQAGAVDGYTF.

This clone was seen only a few times. The V call is TRBV7-2, the J call TRBJ2-3; 11 positions agree with TRBD1. The J segment lost 6 bases and the V segment lost 5 bases, leaving 7 bases of the junction unmatched. The CDR3 length is 15 residues. The V gene's germline CDR1 is SGHTA and CDR2 FQGNSA. The CDR3 loop is CASSPRTGGRDTQYF. The DNA of the CDR3 is TGTGCCAGCAGCCCTCGGACAGGGGGCAGGGATACGCAGTATTTT.

A remark on this clone: Additional DNA sequences in this sample encode the identical CDR3. The chain is built from TRBV7-2 and TRBJ2-5, with 8 positions matching TRBD1. Looked up from germline, CDR1 is SGHTA and CDR2 is FQGNSA. V trimming: 5 bases; J trimming: 2 bases; junction bases outside the gene matches: 4. CDR3 length equals 14 residues. CDR3 residues: CASSPTGVQETQYF. CDR3 nucleotides: TGTGCCAGCAGCCCGACAGGGGTTCAAGAGACCCAGTACTTC.

The gene calls are TRBV5-6 and TRBJ1-3; the match to TRBD1 covers 7 bases. The germline V gene has CDR1 SGHDT and CDR2 YYEEEE. The CDR3 is 15 residues long. Trimming cost V 4 bases and J 4 bases; bases outside gene matches: 8. The CDR3 here is CASSIGQARGNTIYF. DNA for the CDR3: TGTGCCAGCAGCATAGGACAGGCAAGAGGAAACACCATATATTTT.

The gene calls are TRBV18 and TRBJ1-2, with D tentatively TRBD1 (6 bases). The V end lost 6 bases, the J end lost 8 bases, and 22 bases lay between the germline ends. Germline assignment: CDR1 KGHSH and CDR2 LQKENI. This CDR3 region has 15 residues. The CDR3 bases are TGTGCCAGCTCTCCAAGCCTTGAACAGGGAGGCGGCTACACCTTC. Translating it yields CASSPSLEQGGGYTF.

This clone was detected only a few times. The rearrangement uses TRBV6-5 and TRBJ1-1, with D possibly TRBD1 on 5 matching bases. With 4 bases removed from V and 1 base from J, the gap between germline ends came to 7 bases. The CDR3 runs to 13 residues. Germline V lookup: CDR1 MNHEY, CDR2 SVGAGI. CDR3 sequence: CASSFGANTEAFF. The CDR3 DNA is TGTGCCAGCAGTTTCGGGGCGAACACTGAAGCTTTCTTT.

This clone was detected once. V gene TRBV6-5 combines with J gene TRBJ2-7; D remains unclear. V was pared by 8 bases and J by 3 bases, with 8 bases between. Germline-derived CDR1 and CDR2 are MNHEY and SVGAGI. The length of the CDR3 is 11 residues. Here the CDR3 reads CASGWGYEQYF. As DNA, the CDR3 is TGTGCCAGCGGATGGGGCTACGAGCAGTACTTC.

In the case of this clone: This sample also contains other DNA sequences that code for the same CDR3. This chain joins TRBV7-9 and TRBJ2-7, with TRBD2 identical over 7 bases. Germline assignment: CDR1 SEHNR and CDR2 FQNEAQ (reference sequence). The CDR3 totals 14 residues. Trimming cost V 2 bases and J 1 base; bases outside gene matches: 2. The CDR3 DNA follows: TGTGCCAGCAGCTTAACGGGGGGTTCCTACGAGCAGTACTTC. It codes for CASSLTGGSYEQYF.

The chain has TRBV7-2 and TRBJ1-1, with 9 bases matching TRBD1. V lost 7 bases, J lost 4 bases, and 13 bases stayed unmatched. CDR3 length equals 16 residues. Germline assignment: CDR1 SGHTA and CDR2 FQGNSA. CDR3 bases: TGTGCCAGCATCTTCACCGGGACAGGGCCTCCCACTGAAGCTTTCTTT. Its protein product is CASIFTGTGPPTEAFF.

V gene TRBV7-9 combines with J gene TRBJ2-5; the D is unclear. Germline CDR1 reads SEHNR; CDR2 reads FQNEAQ (reference sequence). The V and J ends lost 5 bases and 5 bases respectively, with 15 bases between them. The CDR3 is 14 residues long. CDR3 nucleotides: TGTGCCAGCAGCACCGGGCCAGCTAGGGAGACCCAGTACTTC. Protein product: CASSTGPARETQYF. Complete variable domain (other parts from reference TRBV7-9 and TRBJ2-5): DTGVSQNPRHKITKRGQNVTFRCDPISEHNRLYWYRQTLGQGPEFLTYFQNEAQLEKSRLLSDRFSAERPKGSFSTLEIQRTEQGDSAMYLCASSTGPARETQYFGPGTRLLVL.

This clone was observed a handful of times. This rearrangement joins TRBV4-2 to TRBJ2-5, with 7 positions matching TRBD1. The CDR3 totals 16 residues. The V segment lost 4 bases and the J segment 1 base; nucleotides outside the gene matches: 9. Germline-derived CDR1 and CDR2 are LGHNA and YNFKEQ. DNA of the CDR3: TGTGCCAGCAGCCTACAGGGCACAGGGGTCCAAGAGACCCAGTACTTC. This encodes CASSLQGTGVQETQYF.

This clone was observed a few times. The chain is built from TRBV30 and TRBJ2-1; 8 positions agree with TRBD2. The CDR3 totals 15 residues. The germline CDR1 and CDR2 sequences are GTSNPN and SVGIG (reference sequence). Trimming at V came to 2 bases and at J to 6 bases, leaving 9 bases not matched to a gene. The CDR3 DNA reads as TGTGCCTGGAGTCCCTTGGGGGCGGGGGGCAATGAGCAGTTCTTC. Translation gives CAWSPLGAGGNEQFF.